The clone carrying this TCR beta chain was observed a handful of times. Its antigen is as yet unknown. The germline CDR1 and CDR2 sequences are DFQATT and SNEGSKA (reference sequence). CDR3 length: 11 residues. V was shortened by 3 bases and J by 2 bases, with 2 bases between the two germline ends. CD4+ naive, central memory, regulatory and stem cell-like memory subsets were isolated by sorting on CD45RO/CCR7/CD25/CD127/CD95/CD27. Populations obtained by sorting all exceeded 95% purity. Of the isolated RNA, all was reverse transcribed, and so the sequenced material was expressed TCRB transcripts. Clones were sequenced by immunoSEQ multiplex PCR, and TCRdb holds only the in-frame ones, with some missing. Of hundreds of thousands of clones detected, roughly 15% appear once; the ten largest clones hold approximately 6.7%. The record originates from a study of beta chain features in type 1 diabetes. Points from the study as a whole: The question of HLA type influencing TCRB rearrangement was one that remained unresolved here.

The clonotype was recovered from a man aged 25-40 years in good health. The sample comprised central memory CD4+ T cells from blood. The rearrangement joins TRBV20-1 to TRBJ2-1; D uncertain. The CDR3 protein is CSARTYNEQFF. The CDR3 coding sequence is TGCAGTGCTAGGACCTACAATGAGCAGTTCTTC.